This entry describes one T cell receptor (beta chain). The entry originates in a study of shared clonotypes between healthy human individuals. Clones were sequenced by immunoSEQ multiplex PCR, and TCRdb holds only the in-frame ones, with some missing. This sample has roughly 700,000 clones; about 90% occur once, and the top ten carry approximately 35%. All participating donors were Caucasian adults from Nashville, Tennessee. This CDR3 spans 15 amino acids. The V gene's germline CDR1 is MNHEY and CDR2 SMNVEV (reference sequence). V lost 5 bases, J lost 4 bases, and 17 bases lay in between. The clonotype comes from a man aged 18 to 30 in good health. Some clones in this sample may be carry-over from other donors' samples. V gene TRBV27 combines with J gene TRBJ2-5; TRBD1 is a possible D gene (6 bases). Sequences were obtained from memory CD8+ T cells from PBMCs. This sample's subset: CD45RO+ cells pooled with CCR7-negative TemRA cells. CDR3 in DNA: TGTGCCAGCAGTCCCTGGCAGGGGTTGGGAGAGACCCAGTACTTC. It codes for CASSPWQGLGETQYF.